Below, one T cell receptor beta chain is given with its context. No antigen is known for it. The data were taken from a study of cytomegalovirus exposure and HLA in healthy donors. Overall study: Of all 400 or so donors who were genotyped, 75% to 90% belonged to the Caucasian-associated ancestry cluster.

Study results and caveats: The authors later linked a missense DCLRE1C variant to TCR beta V- and J-gene trimming. The presence/absence work took it that sequencing depth was about the same across donors.

PCR employed 60 Vbeta and 13 Jbeta primers. TCRdb's copy holds only in-frame clones and misses some; the assay was immunoSEQ multiplex PCR. The sample consists of approximately 120,000 clones, around 78% of them appearing once. This TCR derives from a man in his 60s in good health and CMV-seropositive. Specimen: PBMCs.

In nucleotides, the CDR3 is TGCGCCAGCAGAGACGAAAGAGAGGGTGGCACTGAAGCTTTCTTT. It specifies CASRDEREGGTEAFF. The chain has TRBV5-1 and TRBJ1-1; D is unclear. With 5 bases removed from V and 4 bases from J, the gap between germline ends came to 18 bases. Germline V gene sequence: CDR1 SGHRS, CDR2 YFSETQ. This CDR3 is built from 15 residues.